Listed here are 21 T cell receptor beta chains from one sample, sequenced in a study of shared clonotypes between healthy human individuals. In the naive CD8 group, cells lacked CD45RO and were positively selected for CCR7, so terminally differentiated effector memory CD45RA+ cells were left out. Some clones are missing from TCRdb's copy, which holds only in-frame ones; the method was immunoSEQ multiplex PCR. The profile covers around 600,000 clones, with about 98% appearing a single time and 0.3% taken by the ten largest. Material: naive CD8+ T cells sorted from blood. These receptors originate from a man younger than 40 in good health.

In nucleotides, the CDR3 is TGCGCCAGCAGCCGGACAGGGGGCGTTAGCGGCATCTACGAGCAGTACTTC. This encodes CASSRTGGVSGIYEQYF. This chain uses TRBV4-1 with TRBJ2-7, with TRBD1 matching 11 bases. The V segment lost 4 bases and the J segment 3 bases; nucleotides outside the gene matches: 11. The germline gives CDR1 MGHRA, CDR2 YSYEKL. The CDR3 consists of 17 residues.

The chain recombines TRBV7-2 with TRBJ2-1; TRBD1 matches 8 bases. V lost 4 bases to trimming and J lost 3 bases; unmatched junction nucleotides: 5. Per the germline V gene, CDR1 is SGHTA and CDR2 is FQGNSA. This CDR3 spans 15 amino acids. In DNA form, the CDR3 reads TGTGCCAGCAGCTCCACAGGGGGTTACTACAATGAGCAGTTCTTC. Its translation: CASSSTGGYYNEQFF.

The rearrangement joins TRBV7-2 to TRBJ1-5; the D is unclear. From germline, CDR1 is SGHTA and CDR2 FQGNSA. Between the trimmed V and J ends, which lost 2 bases and 0 bases, there was a span of 2 bases. This CDR3 region has 13 residues. In DNA form, the CDR3 reads TGTGCCAGCAGCTTAATTAGCAATCAGCCCCAGCATTTT. It is translated as CASSLISNQPQHF.

This rearrangement joins TRBV10-2 to TRBJ1-1; 9 bases map to TRBD1. The CDR3 consists of 15 residues. CDR1 and CDR2 from the germline V gene are WSHSY and SAAADI. V lost 1 base and J lost 5; bases outside the gene matches: 5. CDR3 region: CASSEFNRGQTEAFF. The CDR3 DNA reads TGCGCCAGCAGTGAGTTCAACAGGGGGCAGACTGAAGCTTTCTTT.

This clone appeared once. The rearrangement uses TRBV29-1 and TRBJ2-5; D might be TRBD2 (6 bases). CDR3 length: 13 residues. Trimming cost V 5 bases and J 1 base, with 11 bases left between them. From germline, CDR1 is SQVTM and CDR2 ANQGSEA. This CDR3 is CSVRLGGQETQYF. The CDR3 nucleotides read TGCAGCGTTCGGCTGGGGGGCCAAGAGACCCAGTACTTC.

J is TRBJ2-3 and V is TRBV29-1; D perhaps matches TRBD1 (5 bases). The V end was cut by 6 bases, the J end by 4 bases, with 14 bases between. This CDR3 contains 13 residues. Germline assignment: CDR1 SQVTM and CDR2 ANQGSEA. The chain's CDR3 is CSVTKGFPDTQYF. CDR3 in DNA: TGCAGCGTCACGAAGGGGTTCCCAGATACGCAGTATTTT.

The V and J genes are TRBV4-1 and TRBJ2-1; TRBD2 matches at 8 bases. The CDR3 is 16 residues long. V shed 2 bases and J 7 bases; nucleotides not matched to a gene: 10. Germline assignment: CDR1 MGHRA and CDR2 YSYEKL. The CDR3 spells CASSQLPGGPGNEQFF. The CDR3 region has the DNA TGCGCCAGCAGCCAACTCCCGGGAGGGCCGGGGAATGAGCAGTTCTTC.

This chain connects TRBV27 to TRBJ2-1; D is unresolved. Trimming took off 1 base at V and 5 bases at J, with 9 bases between the two ends. The CDR3 contains 14 residues. In germline, CDR1 is MNHEY, CDR2 SMNVEV (reference sequence). In DNA form, the CDR3 reads TGTGCCAGCAGTTTATGGGCAGAAAACAATGAGCAGTTCTTC. Protein sequence: CASSLWAENNEQFF.

The chain combines TRBV7-2 with TRBJ2-1; tentatively, D is TRBD1 (6 bases). Deletions cut 5 bases from V and 1 base from J, with 18 bases between. The CDR3 contains 17 residues. Germline CDR1 SGHTA, CDR2 FQGNSA. CDR3 sequence: CASSHFRGLDSYNEQFF. Written as DNA, the CDR3 is TGTGCCAGCAGCCATTTTAGGGGGTTGGATTCCTACAATGAGCAGTTCTTC.

This clone has just one count. The rearrangement links TRBV7-9 to TRBJ1-2, with D hard to call. There are 13 residues in the CDR3. V was pared by 2 bases and J by 4 bases, with 8 bases between. Germline V gene sequence: CDR1 SEHNR, CDR2 FQNEAQ (reference sequence). CDR3 residues: CASSLWPTYGYTF. DNA of the CDR3: TGTGCCAGCAGCTTATGGCCTACCTATGGCTACACCTTC.

V is TRBV4-1 and J is TRBJ1-1; unclear D gene. Germline V gene data show CDR1 as MGHRA and CDR2 as YSYEKL. This CDR3 has 16 amino acids. V lost 1 base, J lost 4 bases, and 16 bases lay in between. The CDR3 DNA reads as TGCGCCAGCAGCCAAGCGAGTGTCCGCGAAGGCACTGAAGCTTTCTTT. Translated: CASSQASVREGTEAFF.

This chain links TRBV2 with TRBJ2-5, with a weak D call TRBD2 (5 bases). The V gene's germline CDR1 is SNHLY and CDR2 FYNNEI. V was cut by 11 bases and J by 1 base, with 11 bases left in between. This CDR3 comprises 12 residues. This chain's CDR3 is CAAAGVQETQYF. The CDR3 nucleotides read TGTGCCGCGGCCGGGGTCCAAGAGACCCAGTACTTC.

V and J are TRBV9 and TRBJ2-7; D may be TRBD1 or TRBD2 (6 bases each). CDR3 length: 14 residues. CDR1 and CDR2 (germline): SGDLS, YYNGEE. V was cut by 3 bases and J by 3 bases, with 13 bases left in between. The chain's CDR3 is CASSGEGGRYEQYF. The CDR3, as DNA: TGTGCCAGCAGCGGTGAGGGGGGCCGCTACGAGCAGTACTTC.

On this clone: Other DNA sequences in this specimen translate into the identical CDR3. The rearrangement joins TRBV27 to TRBJ2-7; 7 bases fit TRBD1. V lost 5 bases and J lost 0; bases outside the gene matches: 4. This CDR3 spans 14 amino acids. Germline V lookup: CDR1 MNHEY, CDR2 SMNVEV (reference sequence). The CDR3 loop is CASSASGGSYEQYF. The DNA for the CDR3 is TGTGCCAGCAGTGCCTCAGGGGGCTCCTACGAGCAGTACTTC.

This clone was seen just once. The rearrangement uses TRBV10-1 and TRBJ2-7; D tentatively fits TRBD1 or TRBD2 (5 bases each). The CDR3 totals 15 residues. CDR1 is WNHNN and CDR2 is SYGVQD in the germline V gene (reference sequence). Trimming removed 4 bases from V and 6 bases from J, with 19 bases in between. The CDR3 loop is CASSGFEGRLSEQYF. The CDR3 nucleotides are TGCGCCAGCAGTGGGTTTGAGGGGCGGCTCTCCGAGCAGTACTTC.

The chain uses TRBV4-3 and TRBJ2-1, with D maybe TRBD1 (5 bases). The V gene's germline CDR1 is LGHNA and CDR2 YSLEER. The CDR3 length is 14 residues. Trimming stripped 1 base from V and 4 bases from J, with 8 bases between. The CDR3 protein is CASSQANRYNEQFF. The CDR3 nucleotides are TGCGCCAGCAGCCAAGCTAACAGGTACAATGAGCAGTTCTTC.

J is TRBJ2-7 and V is TRBV28; unclear D gene. The germline V and J ends were trimmed by 3 bases and 7 bases, with 13 bases remaining between them. The CDR3 covers 13 residues. The germline V gene has CDR1 MDHEN and CDR2 SYDVKM. The CDR3 spells CASSFRNAGEQYF. CDR3 DNA sequence: TGTGCCAGCAGTTTCCGAAACGCAGGAGAGCAGTACTTC.

The chain employs TRBV7-2 and TRBJ2-3, with D tentatively TRBD2 (6 bases). This CDR3 contains 17 residues. The V gene's germline CDR1 is SGHTA and CDR2 FQGNSA. Trimming pared 6 bases from V and 4 bases from J, leaving 23 bases between. This chain's CDR3 is CASSPLLWEDNPDTQYF. Written as DNA, the CDR3 is TGTGCCAGCAGTCCCCTCTTGTGGGAGGATAACCCAGATACGCAGTATTTT.

This chain links TRBV9 with TRBJ1-1; D uncertain. Trimming cost V 0 bases and J 5 bases, with 14 bases left between them. Germline CDR1 reads SGDLS; CDR2 reads YYNGEE. The CDR3 runs 15 residues. The CDR3 bases are TGTGCCAGCAGCGTAGGCGGCGGGATCGGTACTGAAGCTTTCTTT. This translates into CASSVGGGIGTEAFF.

This chain links TRBV27 with TRBJ1-1; 10 bases are a match to TRBD1. The V segment lost 2 bases and the J segment 3 bases; nucleotides outside the gene matches: 9. This CDR3 contains 17 residues. The germline gives CDR1 MNHEY, CDR2 SMNVEV (reference sequence). The CDR3 loop is CASSLSPDRGYDTEAFF. As DNA, the CDR3 is TGTGCCAGCAGTTTAAGCCCGGACAGGGGGTACGACACTGAAGCTTTCTTT.

The gene calls are TRBV7-2 and TRBJ2-1, with 9 bases fitting TRBD2. Per germline, CDR1 SGHTA and CDR2 FQGNSA. V trimming: 4 bases; J trimming: 10 bases; junction bases outside the gene matches: 14. This CDR3 is built from 16 residues. The CDR3 reads CASSSGGLASIYEQFF. CDR3 nucleotides: TGTGCCAGCAGCTCTGGAGGACTAGCGTCAATTTACGAGCAGTTCTTC. Filled out from reference TRBV7-2 and TRBJ2-1, the complete variable domain reads GAGVSQSPSNKVTEKGKDVELRCDPISGHTALYWYRQSLGQGLEFLIYFQGNSAPDKSGLPSDRFSAERTGGSVSTLTIQRTQQEDSAVYLCASSSGGLASIYEQFFGPGTRLTVL.